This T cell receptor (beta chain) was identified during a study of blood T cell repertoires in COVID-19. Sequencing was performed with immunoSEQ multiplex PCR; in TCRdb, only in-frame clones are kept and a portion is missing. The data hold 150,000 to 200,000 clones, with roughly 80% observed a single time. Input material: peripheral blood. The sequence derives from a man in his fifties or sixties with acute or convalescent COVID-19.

The CDR3 DNA follows: TGTGCCATCAGGGGGGATGCGGGGGAGCAGTACTTC. Translation gives CAIRGDAGEQYF. This sequence joins TRBV10-3 and TRBJ2-7; D perhaps matches TRBD2 (6 bases). The V and J ends lost 6 bases and 7 bases respectively, with 13 bases between them. Germline assignment: CDR1 ENHRY and CDR2 SYGVKD. This CDR3 comprises 12 residues.